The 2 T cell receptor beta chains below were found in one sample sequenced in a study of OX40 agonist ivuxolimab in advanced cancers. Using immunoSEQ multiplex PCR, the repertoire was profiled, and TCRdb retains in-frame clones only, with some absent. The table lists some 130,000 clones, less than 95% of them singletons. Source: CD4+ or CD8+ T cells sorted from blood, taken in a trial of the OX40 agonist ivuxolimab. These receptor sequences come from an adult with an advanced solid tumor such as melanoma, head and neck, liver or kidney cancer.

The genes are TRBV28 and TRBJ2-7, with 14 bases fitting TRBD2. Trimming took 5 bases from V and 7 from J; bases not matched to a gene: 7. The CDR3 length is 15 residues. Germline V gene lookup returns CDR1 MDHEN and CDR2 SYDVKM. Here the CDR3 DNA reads TGTGCCAGCAGTCCTGGGACTAGCGGGAGTCATGAGCAGTACTTC. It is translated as CASSPGTSGSHEQYF.

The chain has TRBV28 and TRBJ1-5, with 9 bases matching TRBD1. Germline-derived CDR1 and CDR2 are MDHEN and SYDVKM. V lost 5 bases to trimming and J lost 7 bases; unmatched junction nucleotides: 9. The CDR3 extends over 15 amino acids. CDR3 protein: CASSPGTGNLQPQHF. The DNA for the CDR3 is TGTGCCAGCAGTCCCGGGACAGGGAATTTGCAGCCCCAGCATTTT.